This T cell receptor beta chain was recorded in a study of T cell responses to AZD1222 COVID-19 vaccine. Comment on this clone: The antigen remains unidentified.

Findings of the study overall: Donors in the cohort were predominantly white British and more often female, and clonal diversity was possibly underestimated.

With 4 bases removed from V and 5 bases from J, the gap between germline ends came to 19 bases. This CDR3 is built from 16 residues. Germline V CDR1 and CDR2: KGHDR, SFDVKD. Using immunoSEQ multiplex PCR, the repertoire was profiled, and TCRdb retains in-frame clones only, with some absent. The table records some 250,000 clones, around 92% of them present only once. This material consisted of peripheral blood, taken 28 days after the second AZD1222 dose. The V and J genes are TRBV24-1 and TRBJ1-2, with a possible D match to TRBD1 (5 bases). This receptor was obtained from an adult who received the AZD1222 COVID-19 vaccine. In nucleotides, the CDR3 is TGTGCCACCAGTGACCCCGTCGCGGGGCCTCCATATGGCTACACCTTC. Encoded protein: CATSDPVAGPPYGYTF.